Presented here are 23 T cell receptor beta chains from one specimen sequenced in a study of blood T cell repertoires in COVID-19. Measured with immunoSEQ multiplex PCR; TCRdb has only the in-frame clones, and not every one. The sample consists of 70,000 to 90,000 clones, approximately 86% of them appearing once. The sample taken for sequencing was peripheral blood. The source is a man aged 60 to 69 with acute or convalescent COVID-19.

The chain carries TRBV5-1 and TRBJ2-1, with D possibly matching TRBD2 (5 bases). Germline V lookup: CDR1 SGHRS, CDR2 YFSETQ. Trimming cost V 5 bases and J 8 bases, with 26 bases left between them. The CDR3 extends over 17 amino acids. The CDR3 nucleotides are TGCGCCAGCAGAAAACAACCACACGATCAATTCGGGGATGAGCAGTTCTTC. Its protein is CASRKQPHDQFGDEQFF.

The rearrangement uses TRBV9 and TRBJ1-2, with 10 nucleotides matching TRBD1. Trimming at V came to 0 bases and at J to 6 bases, leaving 8 bases not matched to a gene. The length of the CDR3 is 16 residues. CDR1 is SGDLS and CDR2 is YYNGEE in the germline V gene. This CDR3 reads CASSVAWGQGLDGYTF. The CDR3, as DNA: TGTGCCAGCAGCGTAGCTTGGGGACAGGGGCTGGATGGCTACACCTTC. The full variable domain, completed using reference TRBV9 and TRBJ1-2, is DSGVTQTPKHLITATGQRVTLRCSPRSGDLSVYWYQQSLDQGLQFLIQYYNGEERAKGNILERFSAQQFPDLHSELNLSSLELGDSALYFCASSVAWGQGLDGYTFGSGTRLTVV.

The CDR3 nucleotides are TGTGCCAGTAGTCGACGCACCGGGACTGGTTCTTTGAACACTGAAGCTTTCTTT. Amino acid sequence: CASSRRTGTGSLNTEAFF. V gene TRBV19 combines with J gene TRBJ1-1; D is possibly TRBD1 (5 bases). Germline V gene data show CDR1 as LNHDA and CDR2 as SQIVND (reference sequence). Trimming pared 5 bases from V and 0 bases from J, leaving 22 bases between. The CDR3 is 18 residues long.

This sequence joins TRBV30 and TRBJ2-6, with D tentatively TRBD1 (5 bases). This CDR3 contains 14 residues. Deletions cut 8 bases from V and 4 bases from J, with 15 bases between. Looked up from germline, CDR1 is GTSNPN and CDR2 is SVGIG (reference sequence). CDR3 amino acids: CALSQGTGANVLTF. The CDR3 bases are TGTGCCCTGTCTCAGGGTACCGGGGCCAACGTCCTGACTTTC. Based on the CDR3 plus reference TRBV30 and TRBJ2-6, the full variable domain is SQTIHQWPATLVQPVGSPLSLECTVEGTSNPNLYWYRQAAGRGLQLLFYSVGIGQISSEVPQNLSASRPQDRQFILSSKKLLLSDSGFYLCALSQGTGANVLTFGAGSRLTVL.

The CDR3 DNA follows: TGTGCCAGCACCTTTCCTTGGGGCGCGAACACCGGGGAGCTGTTTTTT. Amino acid sequence: CASTFPWGANTGELFF. The chain combines TRBV7-9 with TRBJ2-2; weak D call: TRBD1 (5 bases). The V end was cut by 7 bases, the J end by 0 bases, with 15 bases between. The length of the CDR3 is 16 residues. Germline CDR1 reads SEHNR; CDR2 reads FQNEAQ (reference sequence).

This chain connects TRBV6-5 to TRBJ2-1; 8 bases fit TRBD2. Germline V gene data show CDR1 as MNHEY and CDR2 as SVGAGI. There are 16 residues in the CDR3. V shed 0 bases, J shed 9 bases, and the junction held 10 bases outside the gene matches. The CDR3 DNA reads TGTGCCAGCAGTTACTCGGTCACGGGGGGGCCGGGTGAGCAGTTCTTC. Its translation: CASSYSVTGGPGEQFF.

This clone has only one observation. The V call is TRBV25-1, the J call TRBJ1-2, with D perhaps TRBD1 (5 bases). The germline CDR1 and CDR2 sequences are MGHDK and SYGVNS. Trimming took off 4 bases at V and 7 bases at J, with 7 bases between the two ends. The CDR3 has 11 residues. CDR3 in DNA: TGTGCCAGCAGTGCCAGGGTTGGCTACACCTTC. Translation gives CASSARVGYTF.

This chain links TRBV21-1 with TRBJ2-7; the table gives TRBD1 as D, unverified against the DNA. TRBV21-1 is a documented pseudogene. This CDR3 has 15 amino acids. The CDR3 loop is CATQRRGQGSYEQYF. In DNA form, the CDR3 reads TGTGCCACCCAGAGGCGGGGACAGGGGTCCTACGAGCAGTACTTC.

In this sample, this clone turned up once. The chain employs TRBV7-2 and TRBJ1-2; D is undetermined. Trimming stripped 7 bases from V and 2 bases from J, with 14 bases between. The CDR3 spans 14 residues. CDR1 and CDR2 from the germline V gene are SGHTA and FQGNSA. CDR3 region: CASIPRPYNYGYTF. The CDR3 DNA reads as TGTGCCAGCATACCGAGGCCCTACAACTATGGCTACACCTTC.

This clone was observed once. The rearrangement links TRBV5-1 to TRBJ1-1; 8 bases are shared with TRBD1. Unmatched junction bases numbered 9, after V lost 4 bases and J lost 4 bases. Germline V CDR1 and CDR2: SGHRS, YFSETQ. The CDR3 totals 15 residues. In DNA form, the CDR3 reads TGCGCCAGCAGCCTGGACAGGGCGGGTTTCACTGAAGCTTTCTTT. Translation gives CASSLDRAGFTEAFF.

The sample holds a few counts of this clone. The J gene is TRBJ2-3, the V gene TRBV3-1 (or the pseudogene TRBV3-2), with 7 bases aligning to TRBD2. The V gene end was trimmed by 0 bases and the J gene end by 5 bases; junction bases not matched to a gene: 8. CDR3 size: 16 residues. Germline assignment: CDR1 LGHDT and CDR2 YNNKEL (reference sequence). CDR3 nucleotide sequence: TGTGCCAGCAGCCAAGACATCGCGGGAGTTAAAGATACGCAGTATTTT. Protein product: CASSQDIAGVKDTQYF.

The count of this clone is one. The chain joins TRBV7-9 to TRBJ2-7, with 7 bases lining up with TRBD1. The ends lost 1 base at V and 2 bases at J; junction bases unmatched: 5. This CDR3 contains 15 residues. Germline V gene data show CDR1 as SEHNR and CDR2 as FQNEAQ (reference sequence). In DNA form, the CDR3 reads TGTGCCAGCAGCTTAGTTCCGGGACAGACCTACGAGCAGTACTTC. Amino acid sequence: CASSLVPGQTYEQYF.

CDR3 protein: CASSQDRSSYEQYF. CDR3 bases: TGTGCCAGCAGTCAGGACAGAAGCTCCTACGAGCAGTACTTC. The chain joins TRBV6-2 or TRBV6-3 to TRBJ2-7, with D perhaps TRBD1 (6 bases). The CDR3 length is 14 residues. V dropped 5 bases and J dropped 0 bases, with 11 bases sitting between them. Germline V gives CDR1 MNHEY, CDR2 SVGEGT.

The CDR3 spells CASSQDGNRVGSPLHF. In nucleotides, the CDR3 is TGCGCCAGCAGCCAAGACGGTAACAGGGTTGGCTCACCCCTCCACTTT. The V and J genes are TRBV4-1 and TRBJ1-6; tentatively, D is TRBD1 (6 bases). CDR3 length: 16 residues. Germline V gene data show CDR1 as MGHRA and CDR2 as YSYEKL. V lost 0 bases, J lost 10 bases, and 16 bases lay in between.

This chain links TRBV7-2 with TRBJ2-5; 7 positions match TRBD2. The CDR3 totals 14 residues. Germline CDR1 is SGHTA and CDR2 is FQGNSA. The V gene end was trimmed by 5 bases and the J gene end by 3 bases; junction bases not matched to a gene: 6. The CDR3 sequence is CASSTGTKKETQYF. The CDR3 DNA is TGTGCCAGCAGCACCGGGACTAAAAAAGAGACCCAGTACTTC.

The V gene is TRBV11-2, the J gene TRBJ2-7; D gene ambiguous. The V gene's germline CDR1 is SGHAT and CDR2 FQNNGV. V was shortened by 0 bases and J by 2 bases, with 11 bases between the two germline ends. The CDR3 is 15 residues long. This CDR3 is CASSLEQISTYEQYF. The CDR3 nucleotides are TGTGCCAGCAGCTTAGAACAGATAAGTACCTACGAGCAGTACTTC.

The gene calls are TRBV12-3 or TRBV12-4 and TRBJ1-2; D might be TRBD1 (6 bases). V lost 6 bases and J lost 1, with 9 bases in between. The CDR3 is 13 residues long. The CDR3 is CASRGDNNYGYTF. DNA of the CDR3: TGTGCCAGCAGGGGGGACAATAACTATGGCTACACCTTC.

The V gene is TRBV28, the J gene TRBJ1-5; D call uncertain. CDR1 is MDHEN and CDR2 is SYDVKM in the germline V gene. V lost 8 bases and J lost 9, with 14 bases in between. The CDR3 consists of 12 residues. The DNA for the CDR3 is TGTGCCAGCCAGAGTGGGCCGTTGCCCCAGCATTTT. Protein product: CASQSGPLPQHF.

This chain connects TRBV19 to TRBJ2-5; TRBD1 agrees at 7 bases. Germline values: CDR1 LNHDA, CDR2 SQIVND (reference sequence). CDR3 length equals 15 residues. Trimming cost V 3 bases and J 1 base; bases outside gene matches: 5. The CDR3 nucleotides are TGTGCCAGTAGTATCGCAACAGGGGCCCAAGAGACCCAGTACTTC. This sequence encodes CASSIATGAQETQYF.

This rearrangement joins TRBV16 to TRBJ1-2; no definite D call. This CDR3 comprises 14 residues. V lost 0 bases, J lost 0 bases, and 5 bases lay in between. Germline-derived CDR1 and CDR2 are KGHSY and FQNENV. CDR3 residues: CASSQSLANYGYTF. Here the CDR3 DNA reads TGTGCCAGCAGCCAATCGTTAGCTAACTATGGCTACACCTTC.

This clone was observed a few times. V is TRBV19 and J is TRBJ2-7; 7 bases match TRBD2. Trimming at V came to 8 bases and at J to 0 bases, leaving 10 bases not matched to a gene. The CDR3 has 15 amino acids. Germline values: CDR1 LNHDA, CDR2 SQIVND (reference sequence). CDR3 protein: CASGRAGTSSYEQYF. The CDR3 nucleotides are TGTGCCAGTGGAAGAGCGGGAACGAGCTCCTACGAGCAGTACTTC.

There are a few counts of this clone. V gene TRBV7-2 combines with J gene TRBJ2-1; TRBD1 aligns across 8 bases. There are 16 residues in the CDR3. Per the germline V gene, CDR1 is SGHTA and CDR2 is FQGNSA. Trimming cost V 3 bases and J 7 bases; bases outside gene matches: 11. CDR3 region: CASSLARGQGRNEQFF. In DNA, the CDR3 is TGTGCCAGCAGCTTGGCCCGCGGACAGGGTAGAAATGAGCAGTTCTTC.

The rearrangement uses TRBV9 and TRBJ2-5; 8 bases fit TRBD2. Germline values: CDR1 SGDLS, CDR2 YYNGEE. V gave up 2 bases and J gave up 5 bases; unmatched junction bases: 8. The CDR3 is made up of 15 amino acids. The DNA for the CDR3 is TGTGCCAGCAGCGTCGGAGCGGGGGTGATGGAGACCCAGTACTTC. It encodes CASSVGAGVMETQYF.